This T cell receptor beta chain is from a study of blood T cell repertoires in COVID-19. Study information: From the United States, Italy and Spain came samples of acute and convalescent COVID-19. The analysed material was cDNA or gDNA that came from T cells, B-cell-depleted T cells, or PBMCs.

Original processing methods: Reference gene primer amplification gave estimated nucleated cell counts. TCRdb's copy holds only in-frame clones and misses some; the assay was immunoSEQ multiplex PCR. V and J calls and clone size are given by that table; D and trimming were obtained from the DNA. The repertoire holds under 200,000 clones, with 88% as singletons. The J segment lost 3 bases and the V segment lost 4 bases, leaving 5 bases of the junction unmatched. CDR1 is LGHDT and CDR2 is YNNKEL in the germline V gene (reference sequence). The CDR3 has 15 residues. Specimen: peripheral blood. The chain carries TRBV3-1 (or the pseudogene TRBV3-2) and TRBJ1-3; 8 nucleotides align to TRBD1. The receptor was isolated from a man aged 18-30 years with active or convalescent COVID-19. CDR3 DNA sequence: TGTGCCAGCAGCCTACTAGACAGGGGTGGAAACACCATATATTTT. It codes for CASSLLDRGGNTIYF.